This T cell receptor beta chain was identified during a study of shared clonotypes between healthy human individuals. There are 14 residues in the CDR3. In germline, CDR1 is MNHEY, CDR2 SVGAGI. V gave up 3 bases and J gave up 6 bases, with 11 bases separating them. Assay used: immunoSEQ multiplex PCR; TCRdb lists only in-frame clones, some missing. The sample consists of roughly 2,000,000 clones, about 93% of them appearing once. As defined, naive CD8 cells were CD45RO-negative and positively selected for CCR7, with terminally differentiated effector memory CD45RA+ cells excluded. The donors, healthy adults who were HIV-negative, had experienced no recent acute infections or vaccinations.

The V and J genes are TRBV6-5 and TRBJ2-2, with TRBD1 as a possible D gene (6 bases). The sequence was collected from a man aged 18-30 years in good health. Some clones in this sample may be carry-over from other donors' samples. The sequenced sample was naive CD8+ T cells from PBMCs. The CDR3 bases are TGTGCCAGCAGTTATATAGACAGGCCCGGGGAGCTGTTTTTT. Protein: CASSYIDRPGELFF.